Sequencing of this T cell receptor beta chain was carried out in a study of T cell responses to AZD1222 COVID-19 vaccine. In its sample, this clone was seen once. Its antigen is not identified. One junction end does not reproduce the germline sequence, and a read error may be involved. Findings and caveats of the study: Increased Spike-specific TCR breadth and depth were observed after two AZD1222 doses. Epitopes outside B.1.351 and B.1.1.7 mutated regions reportedly drew nearly half of spike TCRs. Baseline seropositivity characterized only a handful of AZD1222 recipients.

Profiled with immunoSEQ multiplex PCR; TCRdb holds only in-frame clones, not every one. The sample carries more than 150,000 clones, about nine tenths recorded once. The material sequenced was peripheral blood, taken after recovery from COVID-19. The sequence came from an adult who had recovered from COVID-19.

This CDR3 reads CASSLGASGYEQYF. The DNA for the CDR3 is TGTGCCAGCAGTTTAGGAGCGAGTGGTTACGAGCAGTACTTC. The chain has TRBV7-8 and TRBJ2-7; no reliable D call. The V gene's germline CDR1 is SGHVS and CDR2 FQNEAQ. The CDR3 contains 14 residues.